The next 21 T cell receptor beta chains were all read from a single sample in a study of ipilimumab plus nivolumab after autologous stem cell transplantation. Clones were read by immunoSEQ multiplex PCR, and TCRdb kept only the in-frame ones, dropping some. Of some 25,000 clones in the sample, approximately 86% were seen once. The sequenced sample was PBMCs, obtained in a trial of ipilimumab plus nivolumab as post-transplant consolidation. The source of these receptors is a male donor with diffuse large B-cell lymphoma.

The chain is built from TRBV5-6 and TRBJ1-4, with 7 bases matching TRBD1. Trimming cost V 0 bases and J 7 bases; bases outside gene matches: 9. The CDR3 consists of 16 residues. The germline V gene has CDR1 SGHDT and CDR2 YYEEEE. The CDR3 DNA is TGTGCCAGCAGCTTGGCCGGGCGGGCAGGGGGTGAAAAACTGTTTTTT. Translating gives CASSLAGRAGGEKLFF.

V and J are TRBV6-5 and TRBJ2-3, with 10 nucleotides matching TRBD2. CDR3 size: 16 residues. CDR1 and CDR2 from the germline V gene are MNHEY and SVGAGI. V shed 0 bases and J 7 bases; nucleotides not matched to a gene: 7. DNA of the CDR3: TGTGCCAGCAGTTACTCAGCGGGGGGGCCGGGAAATACGCAGTATTTT. Its protein is CASSYSAGGPGNTQYF.

The chain couples TRBV4-2 to TRBJ1-2; D unresolved. Trimming removed 4 bases from V and 8 bases from J, with 17 bases in between. CDR3 length: 14 amino acids. Germline CDR1 is LGHNA and CDR2 is YNFKEQ. This CDR3 is CASSPEREFSGYTF. DNA of the CDR3: TGTGCCAGCAGCCCGGAGCGGGAGTTCAGCGGCTACACCTTC.

V is TRBV2 and J is TRBJ2-7; D not resolved. Germline CDR1 reads SNHLY; CDR2 reads FYNNEI. The CDR3 spans 15 residues. V lost 1 base and J lost 6, with 16 bases in between. The CDR3, as DNA: TGTGCCAGCAGTGAAGTTACCGCGGCTCGAACCGAGCAGTACTTC. Its protein is CASSEVTAARTEQYF.

The rearrangement links TRBV2 to TRBJ2-5; 8 bases fit TRBD2. The CDR3 sequence is 13 residues long. Germline values: CDR1 SNHLY, CDR2 FYNNEI. Trimming took 3 bases from V and 5 from J; bases not matched to a gene: 2. The CDR3, as DNA: TGTGCCAGCAGTGATTTAGCGGGGGAGACCCAGTACTTC. Translated: CASSDLAGETQYF.

The rearrangement uses TRBV7-2 and TRBJ1-1; TRBD1 might be the D (6 bases). The CDR3 has 14 residues. V dropped 3 bases and J dropped 5 bases, with 13 bases sitting between them. Germline V gives CDR1 SGHTA, CDR2 FQGNSA. The CDR3 sequence: CASSLGTGHTEAFF. DNA for the CDR3: TGTGCCAGCAGCTTGGGAACAGGGCATACTGAAGCTTTCTTT.

The chain joins TRBV18 to TRBJ2-1, with unresolved D. Trimming stripped 2 bases from V and 3 bases from J, with 5 bases between. Germline CDR1 reads KGHSH; CDR2 reads LQKENI. This CDR3 has 13 residues. The CDR3 DNA reads as TGTGCCAGCTCACCAAGGAACTACAATGAGCAGTTCTTC. It specifies CASSPRNYNEQFF.

V gene TRBV2 combines with J gene TRBJ1-1; 8 bases are a match to TRBD1. The V gene end was trimmed by 6 bases and the J gene end by 0 bases; junction bases not matched to a gene: 3. Germline V gives CDR1 SNHLY, CDR2 FYNNEI. This CDR3 has 14 amino acids. CDR3 DNA: TGTGCCAGCAGACAGACAGGGGTGAACACTGAAGCTTTCTTT. It is translated as CASRQTGVNTEAFF.

The J gene is TRBJ1-3, the V gene TRBV5-5; D possibly corresponds to TRBD1 (6 bases). Germline V gene data show CDR1 as SGHKS and CDR2 as YYEKEE (reference sequence). The CDR3 totals 17 residues. Trimming took 0 bases from V and 1 from J, leaving 14 bases between them. In DNA form, the CDR3 reads TGTGCCAGCAGCTTGGGCTTGACAGGCAGATCTGGAAACACCATATATTTT. It is translated as CASSLGLTGRSGNTIYF.

The chain couples TRBV5-5 to TRBJ2-5; a possible D gene is TRBD1 (5 bases). Deletions cut 5 bases from V and 1 base from J, with 12 bases between. CDR1 is SGHKS, CDR2 YYEKEE, per germline (reference sequence). The CDR3 is 14 residues long. In DNA form, the CDR3 reads TGTGCCAGCAGGATAACAGGCAGCCAAGAGACCCAGTACTTC. As protein: CASRITGSQETQYF.

The V and J genes are TRBV5-1 and TRBJ2-3; D possibly uses TRBD1 or TRBD2 (5 bases each). The germline V and J ends were trimmed by 4 bases and 2 bases, with 14 bases remaining between them. The CDR3 covers 15 residues. Germline CDR1 SGHRS, CDR2 YFSETQ. CDR3 sequence: CASSLSGAATDTQYF. The CDR3 DNA reads TGCGCCAGCAGCCTCTCCGGGGCCGCCACAGATACGCAGTATTTT.

The rearrangement uses TRBV7-8 and TRBJ2-7; no clear D gene. V lost 5 bases and J lost 2, with 13 bases in between. CDR1 is SGHVS and CDR2 is FQNEAQ in the germline V gene. The CDR3 totals 14 residues. The CDR3 loop is CASSSLAGTYEQYF. CDR3 DNA: TGTGCCAGCAGCAGTCTTGCAGGCACCTACGAGCAGTACTTC.

The gene calls are TRBV28 and TRBJ2-5; D possibly matches TRBD1 or TRBD2 (7 bases each). CDR1 MDHEN and CDR2 SYDVKM come from the germline V gene. The CDR3 runs 16 residues. V was trimmed by 3 bases and J by 5 bases, leaving 19 bases between them. CDR3 sequence (DNA): TGTGCCAGCAGTTTCCTGGGGGAGGGGGCCCGGGAGACCCAGTACTTC. Protein sequence: CASSFLGEGARETQYF.

The chain is built from TRBV30 and TRBJ1-1, with D unresolved. The CDR3 extends over 14 amino acids. Per the germline V gene, CDR1 is GTSNPN and CDR2 is SVGIG (reference sequence). V lost 2 bases to trimming and J lost 0 bases, with 10 bases between them. In nucleotides, the CDR3 is TGTGCCTGGAGTTTAGAGGCCATGAACACTGAAGCTTTCTTT. This gives the protein CAWSLEAMNTEAFF.

V and J are TRBV10-3 and TRBJ1-2; 7 bases agree with TRBD1. V gave up 2 bases and J gave up 2 bases; unmatched junction bases: 5. The CDR3 is made up of 15 amino acids. The germline V gene has CDR1 ENHRY and CDR2 SYGVKD. CDR3 sequence: CAISEGQGGNYGYTF. CDR3 nucleotides: TGTGCCATCAGTGAGGGGCAGGGGGGGAACTATGGCTACACCTTC.

The chain employs TRBV2 and TRBJ1-5; D gene ambiguous. Germline CDR1 is SNHLY and CDR2 is FYNNEI. Trimming shortened V by 7 bases and J by 4 bases, and 11 bases separated the two germline ends. The CDR3 totals 13 residues. The CDR3 DNA reads as TGTGCCAGCATGATTGAGGGAAATCAGCCCCAGCATTTT. It specifies CASMIEGNQPQHF.

V gene TRBV18 combines with J gene TRBJ2-2, with 9 bases matching TRBD1. CDR3 size: 15 residues. CDR1 and CDR2 (germline): KGHSH, LQKENI. The V gene end was trimmed by 2 bases and the J gene end by 8 bases; junction bases not matched to a gene: 6. CDR3 amino acids: CASSPTGGYSGELFF. CDR3 DNA: TGTGCCAGCTCACCAACAGGGGGCTATTCGGGGGAGCTGTTTTTT.

The genes are TRBV29-1 and TRBJ1-1; unclear D gene. Between the trimmed V and J ends, which lost 4 bases and 1 base, there was a span of 10 bases. The CDR3 consists of 13 residues. Germline CDR1 reads SQVTM; CDR2 reads ANQGSEA. Written as DNA, the CDR3 is TGCAGCGTTGCGACCACAGCGAACACTGAAGCTTTCTTT. This translates into CSVATTANTEAFF.

The rearrangement uses TRBV27 and TRBJ2-3, with TRBD2 matching 10 bases. Looked up from germline, CDR1 is MNHEY and CDR2 is SMNVEV (reference sequence). V was clipped by 8 bases and J by 6 bases; unmatched bases: 5. The CDR3 is 13 amino acids. The CDR3 here is CASSAGGKDTQYF. CDR3 bases: TGTGCCAGCTCAGCGGGGGGGAAGGATACGCAGTATTTT.

The chain uses TRBV29-1 and TRBJ2-7, with D possibly called TRBD1 or TRBD2 (6 bases each). V was trimmed by 5 bases and J by 6 bases, leaving 17 bases between them. Per the germline V gene, CDR1 is SQVTM and CDR2 is ANQGSEA. This CDR3 has 13 residues. Here the CDR3 DNA reads TGCAGCGTTTTGTGGGGGGCGCCAGGCGAGCAGTACTTC. Its translation: CSVLWGAPGEQYF.

The rearrangement joins TRBV6-1 to TRBJ1-2; no firm D call. There are 15 residues in the CDR3. Trimming cost V 1 base and J 3 bases, with 12 bases left between them. Germline V lookup: CDR1 MNHNS, CDR2 SASEGT. The CDR3 is CASSEGVTRYYGYTF. The CDR3 coding sequence is TGTGCCAGCAGTGAAGGGGTAACTAGGTACTATGGCTACACCTTC.